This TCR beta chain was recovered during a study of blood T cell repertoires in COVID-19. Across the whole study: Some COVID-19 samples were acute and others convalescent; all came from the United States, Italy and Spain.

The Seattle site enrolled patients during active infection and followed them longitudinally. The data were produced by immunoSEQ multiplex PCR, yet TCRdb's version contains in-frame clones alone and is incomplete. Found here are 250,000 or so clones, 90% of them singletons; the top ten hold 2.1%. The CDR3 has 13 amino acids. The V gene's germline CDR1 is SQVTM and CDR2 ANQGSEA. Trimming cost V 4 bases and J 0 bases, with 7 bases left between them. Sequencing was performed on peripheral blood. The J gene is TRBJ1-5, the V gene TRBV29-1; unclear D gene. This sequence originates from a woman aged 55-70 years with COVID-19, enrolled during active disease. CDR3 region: CSVAGNSNQPQHF. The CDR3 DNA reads TGCAGCGTTGCGGGGAATAGCAATCAGCCCCAGCATTTT.